This T cell receptor beta chain was recovered during a study of blood T cell repertoires in COVID-19. Measured with immunoSEQ multiplex PCR; TCRdb has only the in-frame clones, and not every one. The sample lists a few hundred thousand clones; approximately 85% were seen once. Germline lookup yields CDR1 LNHDA and CDR2 SQIVND (reference sequence). V lost 9 bases, J lost 3 bases, and 20 bases lay in between. This CDR3 contains 15 residues. Sequencing used peripheral blood. This receptor was taken from a human donor in a cohort sampled during active COVID-19. The chain is built from TRBV19 and TRBJ1-2; D ambiguous. The CDR3 nucleotides are TGTGCCAGCTTCGCCGGAGGCTTGGGGTACTATGGCTACACCTTC. It encodes CASFAGGLGYYGYTF.